The T cell receptor (beta chain) under discussion was sequenced for a study of OX40 agonist ivuxolimab in advanced cancers. Study information: Of mixed ages from about 20 to 80 and averaging about 60 years, the group was roughly 83% male.

In the case of this clone: Its antigen is as yet unknown.

Here immunoSEQ multiplex PCR was the method, and the copy in TCRdb shows in-frame clones only, minus some. Of 70,000 to 85,000 clones listed, around 94% are singletons. V was pared by 4 bases and J by 6 bases, with 19 bases between. The CDR3 sequence is 15 residues long. The germline V gene has CDR1 SEHNR and CDR2 FQNEAQ (reference sequence). Researchers took blood at baseline, on cycle 4 day 1, and on cycle 7 day 1. Findings of the study overall: Expanded clones tended on average to be more numerous among CD8+ T cells than CD4+.

The chain is built from TRBV7-9 and TRBJ2-7; TRBD2 might be the D (5 bases). Sequences were derived from CD4+ or CD8+ T cells sorted from blood, sampled in a trial of the OX40 agonist ivuxolimab. The clonotype originates from an adult with an advanced solid tumor such as melanoma, head and neck, liver or kidney cancer. The CDR3, as DNA: TGTGCCAGCAGCTCCGTCGGGATTGGGCTTGGCGAGCAGTACTTC. This translates into CASSSVGIGLGEQYF.